The 27 T cell receptor beta chains listed next were all sequenced from one sample in a study of blood T cell repertoires in COVID-19. Measured with immunoSEQ multiplex PCR; TCRdb has only the in-frame clones, and not every one. The table has over 350,000 clones, 70% to 90% seen once. Sequenced material: PBMCs or T cells enriched from blood (not recorded which). All receptors come from a woman younger than 35 with acute COVID-19.

The V call is TRBV19, the J call TRBJ2-7; TRBD2 might be the D (6 bases). The germline V gene has CDR1 LNHDA and CDR2 SQIVND (reference sequence). V was trimmed by 2 bases and J by 1 base, leaving 12 bases between them. The CDR3 spans 15 residues. The CDR3 DNA reads as TGTGCCAGTAGTATAACGGAGGGTGGGTCCTACGAGCAGTACTTC. This sequence encodes CASSITEGGSYEQYF. Supplemented by reference TRBV19 and TRBJ2-7, the full variable domain reads DGGITQSPKYLFRKEGQNVTLSCEQNLNHDAMYWYRQDPGQGLRLIYYSQIVNDFQKGDIAEGYSVSREKKESFPLTVTSAQKNPTAFYLCASSITEGGSYEQYFGPGTRLTVT.

The chain has TRBV14 and TRBJ2-7, with 9 bases identical to TRBD1. Germline CDR1 SGHDN, CDR2 FVKESK. With V trimmed by 4 bases and J by 3 bases, 4 bases remained unmatched. CDR3 size: 14 residues. The CDR3 loop reads CASSPGQGHYEQYF. CDR3 sequence (DNA): TGTGCCAGCAGCCCGGGACAGGGACACTACGAGCAGTACTTC.

The gene calls are TRBV27 and TRBJ2-7; D is ambiguous. The CDR3 is made up of 13 amino acids. Germline V gene data show CDR1 as MNHEY and CDR2 as SMNVEV (reference sequence). The V gene lost 5 bases and the J gene lost 0 bases, with 8 bases spanning the gap. The CDR3 nucleotides read TGTGCCAGCAGTCCCGCAGGCTCCTACGAGCAGTACTTC. The encoded protein is CASSPAGSYEQYF.

V is TRBV4-1 and J is TRBJ2-7; D gene uncertain. V lost 0 bases and J lost 6, with 9 bases in between. This CDR3 has 13 residues. Germline V lookup: CDR1 MGHRA, CDR2 YSYEKL. The CDR3 is CASSQDLSTEQYF. The DNA for the CDR3 is TGCGCCAGCAGCCAAGATTTGAGTACCGAGCAGTACTTC.

The rearrangement uses TRBV12-3 or TRBV12-4 and TRBJ1-5; D ambiguous. V shed 7 bases and J shed 0 bases, with 7 bases lying between them. The CDR3 runs 13 residues. CDR3 sequence reads: CASKNYSNQPQHF. Here the CDR3 DNA reads TGTGCCAGCAAAAATTATAGCAATCAGCCCCAGCATTTT.

The chain links TRBV29-1 to TRBJ2-3; possibly TRBD1 for D (6 bases). The CDR3 is made up of 16 amino acids. Germline CDR1 reads SQVTM; CDR2 reads ANQGSEA. V lost 1 base and J lost 2, with 16 bases in between. As DNA, the CDR3 is TGCAGCGTTGAAGTTACCTCGGACAGACACACAGATACGCAGTATTTT. Its translation is CSVEVTSDRHTDTQYF.

The table lists this clone with a few counts. The chain has TRBV28 and TRBJ2-3, with a tentative D call TRBD2 (6 bases). The CDR3 loop spans 16 amino acids. V shed 5 bases and J shed 0 bases, with 15 bases lying between them. Germline V gene data show CDR1 as MDHEN and CDR2 as SYDVKM. The CDR3 loop reads CASSALADSSTDTQYF. In DNA, the CDR3 is TGTGCCAGCAGTGCGTTAGCGGACTCTAGCACAGATACGCAGTATTTT.

This sequence joins TRBV4-3 and TRBJ2-7; 7 nucleotides match TRBD2. Per the germline V gene, CDR1 is LGHNA and CDR2 is YSLEER. The length of the CDR3 is 14 residues. The junction had 3 bases not matched to a gene; V was cut back by 0 bases and J by 4 bases. CDR3 DNA: TGCGCCAGCAGCCAAGAAAGGCGGGGGTACGAGCAGTACTTC. As protein: CASSQERRGYEQYF.

The chain links TRBV19 to TRBJ2-5, with a possible D match to TRBD1 (5 bases). Per the germline V gene, CDR1 is LNHDA and CDR2 is SQIVND (reference sequence). This CDR3 contains 16 residues. The V and J ends lost 0 bases and 1 base respectively, with 12 bases between them. Here the CDR3 reads CASSIDPWGSQETQYF. The DNA of the CDR3 is TGTGCCAGTAGTATAGATCCTTGGGGCTCCCAAGAGACCCAGTACTTC.

This clone was observed a single time. The chain combines TRBV11-1 with TRBJ2-5, with TRBD2 matching 9 bases. The CDR3 length is 14 residues. Germline assignment: CDR1 SGHAT and CDR2 FQDESV (reference sequence). The ends lost 6 bases at V and 5 bases at J; junction bases unmatched: 7. The DNA for the CDR3 is TGTGCCAGCAGACTGGTGGCGGGGGGGGAGACCCAGTACTTC. Translating it yields CASRLVAGGETQYF.

This chain links TRBV5-1 with TRBJ1-1; D remains unclear. Germline CDR1 reads SGHRS; CDR2 reads YFSETQ. The CDR3 sequence is 13 residues long. Between the trimmed V and J ends, which lost 2 bases and 0 bases, there was a span of 5 bases. CDR3 sequence (DNA): TGCGCCAGCAGCTTAGAGCTGAACACTGAAGCTTTCTTT. Translation gives CASSLELNTEAFF.

This chain connects TRBV9 to TRBJ2-2; TRBD1 aligns across 7 bases. The CDR3 is 14 residues long. The germline CDR1 and CDR2 sequences are SGDLS and YYNGEE. The V and J ends lost 2 bases and 6 bases, in that order; junction bases with no gene match: 4. CDR3 sequence (DNA): TGTGCCAGCAGCGTCGTACAGGGGCCCGGGGAGCTGTTTTTT. It codes for CASSVVQGPGELFF. Drawing the rest from reference TRBV9 and TRBJ2-2, the complete variable domain is DSGVTQTPKHLITATGQRVTLRCSPRSGDLSVYWYQQSLDQGLQFLIQYYNGEERAKGNILERFSAQQFPDLHSELNLSSLELGDSALYFCASSVVQGPGELFFGEGSRLTVL.

Only a few counts were recorded for this clone. The chain employs TRBV29-1 and TRBJ1-3; D remains unclear. The CDR3 covers 13 residues. Between the trimmed V and J ends, which lost 6 bases and 5 bases, there was a span of 14 bases. CDR1 and CDR2 from the germline V gene are SQVTM and ANQGSEA. The CDR3 sequence: CSVFLAGRNTIYF. The CDR3 DNA sequence: TGCAGCGTCTTTCTAGCGGGAAGAAACACCATATATTTT.

The chain has TRBV10-3 and TRBJ2-5; TRBD1 might be the D (5 bases). With 6 bases removed from V and 5 bases from J, the gap between germline ends came to 13 bases. Looked up from germline, CDR1 is ENHRY and CDR2 is SYGVKD. CDR3 length equals 13 residues. The CDR3 here is CAISGRQRETQYF. The CDR3 coding sequence is TGTGCCATCAGCGGAAGACAGAGGGAGACCCAGTACTTC.

The genes are TRBV10-1 and TRBJ2-7; D perhaps matches TRBD1 (5 bases). The CDR3 length is 14 residues. V lost 0 bases and J lost 2, with 8 bases in between. Germline lookup yields CDR1 WNHNN and CDR2 SYGVQD (reference sequence). The CDR3 region is CASSESQGAYEQYF. CDR3 nucleotides: TGCGCCAGCAGTGAGTCGCAAGGGGCCTACGAGCAGTACTTC.

V is TRBV12-3 or TRBV12-4 and J is TRBJ1-1; D remains unclear. This CDR3 has 12 residues. The V end lost 4 bases, the J end lost 3 bases, and 6 bases lay between the germline ends. CDR3 in DNA: TGTGCCAGCAGTTCAACACACACTGAAGCTTTCTTT. It specifies CASSSTHTEAFF.

This sequence joins TRBV9 and TRBJ2-1; tentative D call: TRBD1 (6 bases). CDR1 is SGDLS, CDR2 YYNGEE, per germline. The V end was cut by 4 bases, the J end by 9 bases, with 11 bases between. The CDR3 contains 12 residues. CDR3 protein: CASSPGVVEQFF. As DNA, the CDR3 is TGTGCCAGCAGCCCAGGGGTCGTTGAGCAGTTCTTC.

A single count supports this clone. In DNA, the CDR3 is TGTGCCAGCAGTTTCTTAGACGCCGGGGAACCCCTCCACTTT. Protein product: CASSFLDAGEPLHF. The V gene is TRBV27, the J gene TRBJ1-6; D is unresolved. The CDR3 is 14 amino acids. Trimming shortened V by 3 bases and J by 12 bases, and 15 bases separated the two germline ends. Germline CDR1 reads MNHEY; CDR2 reads SMNVEV (reference sequence).

CDR3 region: CASWLEGYTF. The CDR3 DNA reads as TGTGCCAGCTGGTTGGAGGGCTACACCTTC. The chain recombines TRBV6-5 with TRBJ1-2; no definite D call. Trimming stripped 8 bases from V and 8 bases from J, with 9 bases between. CDR3 size: 10 residues. CDR1 is MNHEY and CDR2 is SVGAGI in the germline V gene.

CDR3: CASRDSSSYEQYF. CDR3 sequence (DNA): TGCGCCAGCAGGGACAGTTCTTCCTACGAGCAGTACTTC. The chain carries TRBV10-2 and TRBJ2-7, with D possibly matching TRBD1 (6 bases). Trimming stripped 6 bases from V and 1 base from J, with 10 bases between. CDR1 and CDR2 from the germline V gene are WSHSY and SAAADI. This CDR3 has 13 residues.

This rearrangement joins TRBV1 to TRBJ2-4; no DNA check was done on the table's D call, TRBD2. TRBV1 is classified as a pseudogene. The CDR3 extends over 17 amino acids. CDR3 bases: TGCACCAGCACCATTCCTGGCGGGGGGGCCACCAAAAACATTCAGTACTTC. Its protein is CTSTIPGGGATKNIQYF.

The genes are TRBV27 and TRBJ2-7; D possibly corresponds to TRBD2 (6 bases). The CDR3 spans 14 residues. V lost 2 bases and J 2 bases, leaving 10 bases between the germline ends. From germline, CDR1 is MNHEY and CDR2 SMNVEV (reference sequence). The CDR3 DNA sequence: TGTGCCAGCAGTTTAGGGGCGGGACCCTACGAGCAGTACTTC. As protein: CASSLGAGPYEQYF.

The CDR3 nucleotides read TGTGCCAGCAGCCCGACTAGCGGGGGGCGTGGGACCCAGTACTTC. Its protein is CASSPTSGGRGTQYF. The V call is TRBV7-9, the J call TRBJ2-5, with 13 bases fitting TRBD2. The V and J ends lost 5 bases and 7 bases, in that order; junction bases with no gene match: 7. The CDR3 totals 15 residues. CDR1 and CDR2 (germline): SEHNR, FQNEAQ (reference sequence).

This clone was seen a single time. The rearrangement uses TRBV30 and TRBJ2-7; 10 positions match TRBD1. Germline V gene sequence: CDR1 GTSNPN, CDR2 SVGIG (reference sequence). V was pared by 2 bases and J by 0 bases, with 7 bases of the junction left unmatched. This CDR3 spans 16 amino acids. This CDR3 reads CAWSRTGGISSYEQYF. CDR3 DNA sequence: TGTGCCTGGAGTAGGACAGGGGGTATCAGCTCCTACGAGCAGTACTTC. Full variable domain (outside the CDR3, taken from reference TRBV30 and TRBJ2-7): SQTIHQWPATLVQPVGSPLSLECTVEGTSNPNLYWYRQAAGRGLQLLFYSVGIGQISSEVPQNLSASRPQDRQFILSSKKLLLSDSGFYLCAWSRTGGISSYEQYFGPGTRLTVT.

The J gene is TRBJ2-7, the V gene TRBV11-2, with D tentatively TRBD2 (5 bases). Trimming shortened V by 0 bases and J by 2 bases, and 11 bases separated the two germline ends. Germline V CDR1 and CDR2: SGHAT, FQNNGV. This CDR3 contains 15 residues. The CDR3 sequence: CASSLERSSAYEQYF. DNA for the CDR3: TGTGCCAGCAGCTTAGAGAGGAGTAGCGCCTACGAGCAGTACTTC.

This clone was counted once. One end of the junction is discordant with germline, which a read error may explain. The CDR3 loop reads CSARVMEAFF. CDR3 nucleotide sequence: TGCAGTGCCAGAGTAATGGAAGCTTTCTTT. V and J are TRBV20-1 and TRBJ1-1, with D hard to call. Germline assignment: CDR1 DFQATT and CDR2 SNEGSKA (reference sequence). This CDR3 comprises 10 residues.

This chain links TRBV28 with TRBJ2-5, with TRBD1 matching over 12 bases. Germline CDR1 MDHEN, CDR2 SYDVKM. The CDR3 length is 16 residues. The V segment lost 2 bases and the J segment 4 bases; nucleotides outside the gene matches: 5. The CDR3 DNA sequence: TGTGCCAGCAGTTTACACCGGGACAGGGGGCGAGAGACCCAGTACTTC. It specifies CASSLHRDRGRETQYF.